These T cell receptor beta chains were read from a single sample in a study of ipilimumab plus nivolumab after autologous stem cell transplantation. Repertoires were generated with immunoSEQ multiplex PCR, while TCRdb's copy carries only in-frame clones and drops some. The sample contains some 87,000 clones, 75% to 85% of which appear only once. The sample was PBMCs, taken in a trial of ipilimumab plus nivolumab as post-transplant consolidation. The receptor source for this set is a male donor with diffuse large B-cell lymphoma. The CDR3 runs from the conserved cysteine through the conserved F or W.

V	CDR3
TRBV6-6	CASSYSGVGTKYF
TRBV5-4	CASSPSSGAPTDTQYF
TRBV6-1	CASILLLDTEAFF
TRBV2	CASTLSIGTADTQYF
TRBV5-6	CASSLDMSNEKLFF
TRBV5-1	CASSRDRPNTEAFF
TRBV5-5	CASSFSGSSYNSPLHF
TRBV2	CASSATGVGTEAFF
TRBV30	CAWSGDSGKNIQYF
TRBV27	CASSLGTVHEAFF
TRBV4-1	CASSQGAGINQETQYF
TRBV4-2	CASSQEIGLAGGAGELFF
TRBV6-4	CARDRSYEQYF
TRBV4-1	CASSQGQFTDTQYF
TRBV19	CATRPPGYGDEMNTEAFF